Sequencing of this TCR beta chain was carried out in a study of shared clonotypes between healthy human individuals (dated by TCRdb to about 2020). About the full investigation: A few men and a couple of women, aged 18 to 49 years, made up the cohort. To estimate repertoire size and how much clonotypes are shared between individuals, the study performed deep sequencing of blood TCR repertoires from about 5 healthy adults. Per donor, leukapheresis produced somewhere between about 0.8 and 9.5 billion PBMCs. Libraries were prepared and TCR repertoires were sequenced by different laboratories using diverse techniques, in order to increase sequencing depth and limit assay-specific biases. For each donor, CD4 naive and CD4 memory were each given three plates, CD8 naive was given two plates, and CD8 memory was given one plate.

The donors were healthy, HIV-negative adults who had no recently reported acute infections or vaccinations. Every donor was a Caucasian adult living in Nashville, Tennessee, USA. CD4+ T cells were enriched by magnetic negative selection, after which naive cells were positively selected on CD45RA and the negative fraction was taken as the memory subset. Blood was obtained by leukapheresis, after which PBMCs were separated by Ficoll-Histopaque density gradient centrifugation and cryopreserved in liquid nitrogen vapor phase. Purity and quantity of every magnetically sorted T cell population were checked by analytical flow cytometry. Each sorted fraction had its genomic DNA isolated and then quantified by UV absorbance on a Nanodrop 2000c. From cysteine to phenylalanine, the CDR3 is 15 amino acids long. Left in the record is the CDR3 DNA by itself, 45 bases read in frame from the first base. The germline V gene gives CDR1 as SGDLS and CDR2 as YYNGEE. Germline trimming: 5 bases from V, 5 bases from J; junction bases outside gene matches: 10.

For this clone: No antigen is known for it. Base-call qualities are not available, and no considerably larger clone is one nucleotide away.

Broad study findings and their caveats: Even with the large sequencing depth, rarefaction of the sorted-subset datasets indicated that sequencing was incomplete. Compared with non-shared clonotypes, clonotypes shared by all four sorted-subset donors had higher generation probabilities. Pairwise subsampling led to the expectation that sequencing depth would affect the degree of clonotype sharing among donors. Larger estimated clonotype richness was generally found for naive subsets than for memory subsets. Sampling was restricted to blood, and TCR repertoires in tissue are likely to differ from TCR repertoires in blood. The small number of donors limited the genetic and exposure-history diversity represented. Across a few donors, 4.5% to 6.5% of naive CD4, approximately 3.6% of naive CD8, 2% to 2.5% of memory CD4, and under 0.45% of memory CD8 clonotypes were shared.

TCR CDR3 regions were amplified from genomic DNA by multiplex PCR using the deep immunoSEQ assay. Extracted genomic DNA from each cell subset was spread evenly across all wells of several immunoSEQ 96-well plates, with each plate serving as a replicate. For sorted subsets, each replicate PCR was loaded with approximately 190 ng genomic DNA, equivalent to 25,000 to 30,000 T cell genomes. The purified libraries were quantified using a Qubit 3.0 fluorometer, sized with a Bioanalyzer 2100, and then quantified again using the KAPA Library Quantification kit. Every immunoSEQ 96-well plate was sequenced on a separate single-read 150-cycle Illumina NextSeq 550 flow cell. In the paper's pipeline: Because the immunoSEQ output held only junctional sequences and lacked quality scores, the filtering could not match the filtering applied to full-length reads. To assign V/J genes and CDR3, sequences were annotated using PyIR, a Python wrapper for IgBLAST v1.9, with IMGT germline references. Any read was removed if the V/J assignment was weak (E-value above 1e-6), the CDR3 was missing, or the read contained stop codons, out-of-frame junctions, or ambiguous translated residues. V3J clonotypes were defined as sequences sharing the same inferred V gene, J gene, and CDR3 amino acid sequence. Percentage overlap between repertoires was calculated by dividing the number of shared unique clonotypes by the size of the smaller repertoire. RTK rarefaction, the Chao1 estimator, and Recon v2.1 estimates of unobserved clonotypes were used to assess repertoire richness. OLGA was used to compute generation probabilities for all TCRbeta clonotypes that the gDNA method yielded from a few donors. The immuneACCESS repertoire file appears here via TCRdb, limited to in-frame rearrangements. These files lack a portion of the clones; in checked studies, under half of the deficit traces to unresolved V genes, and the cause of the others is not known. That table gives V, J and clone size, and the DNA gave D and trimming. The sample contains some 2,500,000 clones, 80% to 95% of them found a single time. The ten largest clones add up to more than 0.35% of the sample.

The source is a man between 18 and 35 years old in good health. Some clones in this sample may be carry-over from other donors' samples. The specimen sequenced was naive CD4+ T cells from PBMCs. The sample's cell subset or site label, in plain terms: CD45RA+ positively selected. This sequence uses TRBV9 and TRBJ2-7, with 10 central nucleotides matching TRBD1. Here the CDR3 is given as CASSLRGDRGHEQYF. At the DNA level, the sequence is TGTGCCAGCAGTTTGAGAGGGGACAGGGGCCACGAGCAGTACTTC.